Below, one T cell receptor (beta chain) is given with its context. It has no known antigen specificity. No per-base quality is available; no much larger clone lies one base away. Patients with a history of autoimmune disease or receiving systemic immunosuppression were excluded from the trial. Peripheral blood for TCR sequencing was collected from all dose cohorts at baseline, on cycle 4 day 1, and on cycle 7 day 1. The samples were drawn from a first-in-human, open-label, multicenter phase I dose-escalation trial of ivuxolimab. Adults with locally advanced or metastatic melanoma, renal cell, hepatocellular, or head and neck squamous cell carcinoma were enrolled in the trial. Before TCR sequencing, CD4+ T cells and CD8+ T cells from peripheral blood were sorted into separate populations. For CDR1 and CDR2, the germline V gene lists SNHLY and FYNNEI. The CDR3 sequence holds 15 residues, the cysteine and phenylalanine included. Only CDR3 DNA remains: 45 bases, in frame from the first base. The junction carries 19 bases between V and J, which are trimmed by 8 bases and 5 bases respectively.

This specimen belongs to a study of OX40 agonist ivuxolimab in advanced cancers. A note on the overall study: Ivuxolimab was a fully human IgG2 agonistic monoclonal antibody targeting the costimulatory receptor OX40 (CD134). Intravenous ivuxolimab was administered to patients every 2 weeks at six dose levels: 0.01, 0.1, 0.3, 1.5, 3 and 10 mg/kg. Of the 50 to 55 patients in dose escalation, 19 had hepatocellular carcinoma, approximately 15 had melanoma, 9 had renal cell carcinoma and 9 had head and neck cancer. A male proportion of roughly 80% and a mean age of approximately 60 years, ranging from about 20 to 85, were recorded for the dose-escalation cohort. Patients were allowed to have had prior anti-PD-1, anti-PD-L1 or anti-CTLA-4 therapy, and 30% to 40% of the dose-escalation patients had previously received checkpoint inhibitors. Partial responses occurred in three dose-escalation patients, of whom one had hepatocellular carcinoma and two had cutaneous melanoma. Peripheral TCRbeta sequencing aimed to test whether ivuxolimab altered TCR sequence diversity and caused clonal T-cell expansion. The paper reports the monotherapy dose-escalation portion (N of about 51 patients) of the phase I ivuxolimab trial.

Overall study results and their limits: In partial responders in the 0.1-3.0 mg/kg groups, normalized peripheral clonal expansion was found to be among the lowest, especially among CD8+ T cells. Antigen specificity was not determined for the clonally expanded peripheral T cells. Low levels of normalized T-cell clonal expansion were also seen in some patients who did not respond. After ivuxolimab, expanded clones were on average more numerous among CD8+ T cells than among CD4+ T cells. At doses from 0.1 to 3.0 mg/kg, clonal expansion was seen in both CD4+ and CD8+ blood T cells between baseline and week 6.

Genomic DNA was isolated from the sorted cells so that the TCRbeta CDR3 region could be sequenced. The immunoSEQ Assay was used to sequence the TCRbeta CDR3 regions. Sourced from immuneACCESS, this table was stored by TCRdb with only in-frame sequences that have V and J called. A share of the clones is absent; for the studies checked, an unresolved V gene accounts for under half, and the remainder has no known explanation. The sample includes about 31,000 clones, with 81% observed a single time. The ten largest clones represent 20% to 25% of the sample. The source was CD4+ or CD8+ T cells sorted from blood, collected in a trial of the OX40 agonist ivuxolimab. The sequence was collected from an adult with an advanced solid tumor such as melanoma, head and neck, liver or kidney cancer. The rearrangement joined TRBV2 to TRBJ1-5; the D gene is unclear. The nucleotide sequence is TGTGCCAGCCTTGCAAACCGGGCCGGTGATCAGCCCCAGCATTTT. The translation is CASLANRAGDQPQHF.